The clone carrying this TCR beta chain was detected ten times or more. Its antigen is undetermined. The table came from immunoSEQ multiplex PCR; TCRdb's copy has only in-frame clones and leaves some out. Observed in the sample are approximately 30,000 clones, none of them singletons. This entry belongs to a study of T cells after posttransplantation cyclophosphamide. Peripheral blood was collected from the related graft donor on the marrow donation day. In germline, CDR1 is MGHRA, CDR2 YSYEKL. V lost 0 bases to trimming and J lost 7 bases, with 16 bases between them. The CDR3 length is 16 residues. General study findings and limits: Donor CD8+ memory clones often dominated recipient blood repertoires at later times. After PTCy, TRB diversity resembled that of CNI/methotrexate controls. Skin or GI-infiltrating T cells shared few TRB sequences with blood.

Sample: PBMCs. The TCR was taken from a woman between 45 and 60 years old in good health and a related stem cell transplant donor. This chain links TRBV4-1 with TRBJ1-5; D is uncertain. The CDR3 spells CASSQEVTSRKQPQHF. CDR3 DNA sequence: TGCGCCAGCAGCCAAGAGGTGACATCCAGGAAGCAGCCCCAGCATTTT.